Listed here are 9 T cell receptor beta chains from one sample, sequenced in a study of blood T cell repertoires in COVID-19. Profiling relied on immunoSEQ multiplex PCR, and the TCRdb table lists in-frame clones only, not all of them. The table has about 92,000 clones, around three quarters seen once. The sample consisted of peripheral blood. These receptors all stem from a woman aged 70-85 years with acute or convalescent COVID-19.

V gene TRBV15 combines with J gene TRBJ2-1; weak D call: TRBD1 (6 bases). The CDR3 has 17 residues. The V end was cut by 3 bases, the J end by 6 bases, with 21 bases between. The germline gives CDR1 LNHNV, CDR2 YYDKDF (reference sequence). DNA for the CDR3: TGTGCCACCAGCAGTCAAACCACAGGGAACATTGGCAATGAGCAGTTCTTC. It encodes CATSSQTTGNIGNEQFF. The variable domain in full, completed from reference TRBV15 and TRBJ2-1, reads DAMVIQNPRYQVTQFGKPVTLSCSQTLNHNVMYWYQQKSSQAPKLLFHYYDKDFNNEADTPDNFQSRRPNTSFCFLDIRSPGLGDTAMYLCATSSQTTGNIGNEQFFGPGTRLTVL.

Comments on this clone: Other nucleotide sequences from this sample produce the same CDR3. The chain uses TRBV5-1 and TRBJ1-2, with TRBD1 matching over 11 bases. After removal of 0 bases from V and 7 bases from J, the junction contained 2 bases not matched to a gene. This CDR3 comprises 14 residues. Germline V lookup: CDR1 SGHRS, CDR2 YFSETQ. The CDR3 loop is CASSLAGTGGGYTF. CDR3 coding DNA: TGCGCCAGCAGCTTGGCCGGGACAGGGGGTGGCTACACCTTC.

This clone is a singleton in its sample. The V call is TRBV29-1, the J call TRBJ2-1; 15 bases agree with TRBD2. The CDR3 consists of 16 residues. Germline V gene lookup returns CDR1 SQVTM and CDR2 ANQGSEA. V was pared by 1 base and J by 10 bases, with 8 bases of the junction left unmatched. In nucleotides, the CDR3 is TGCAGCGTTGAAGCGCCCGGGACTAGCGGGGGGTGGGAGCAGTTCTTC. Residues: CSVEAPGTSGGWEQFF.

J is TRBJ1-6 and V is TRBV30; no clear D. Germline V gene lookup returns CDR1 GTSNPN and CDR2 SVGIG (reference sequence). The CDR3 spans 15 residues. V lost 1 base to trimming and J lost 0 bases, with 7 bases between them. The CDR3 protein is CAWSGGSSYNSPLHF. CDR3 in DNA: TGTGCCTGGAGTGGTGGGAGCTCCTATAATTCACCCCTCCACTTT. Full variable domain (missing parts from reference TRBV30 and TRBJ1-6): SQTIHQWPATLVQPVGSPLSLECTVEGTSNPNLYWYRQAAGRGLQLLFYSVGIGQISSEVPQNLSASRPQDRQFILSSKKLLLSDSGFYLCAWSGGSSYNSPLHFGNGTRLTVT.

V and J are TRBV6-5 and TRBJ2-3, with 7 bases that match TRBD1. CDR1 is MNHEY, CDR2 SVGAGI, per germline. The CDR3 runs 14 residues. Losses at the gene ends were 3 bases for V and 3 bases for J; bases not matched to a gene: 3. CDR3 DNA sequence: TGTGCCAGCAGTTATTCGGGACAGACAGATACGCAGTATTTT. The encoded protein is CASSYSGQTDTQYF.

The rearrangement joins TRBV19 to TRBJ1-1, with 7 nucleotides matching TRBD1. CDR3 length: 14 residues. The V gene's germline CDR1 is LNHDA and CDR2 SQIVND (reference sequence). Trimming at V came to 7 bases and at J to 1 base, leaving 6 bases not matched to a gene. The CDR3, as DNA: TGTGCCAGTAAGGGACAGCCCTGGAACACTGAAGCTTTCTTT. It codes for CASKGQPWNTEAFF.

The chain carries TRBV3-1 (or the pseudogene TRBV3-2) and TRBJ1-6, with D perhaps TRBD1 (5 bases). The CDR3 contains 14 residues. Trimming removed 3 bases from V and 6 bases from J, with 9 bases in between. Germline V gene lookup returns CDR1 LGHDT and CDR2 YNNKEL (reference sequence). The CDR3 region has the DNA TGTGCCAGCAGCCAGGGTAGGGGTAATTCACCCCTCCACTTT. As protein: CASSQGRGNSPLHF.

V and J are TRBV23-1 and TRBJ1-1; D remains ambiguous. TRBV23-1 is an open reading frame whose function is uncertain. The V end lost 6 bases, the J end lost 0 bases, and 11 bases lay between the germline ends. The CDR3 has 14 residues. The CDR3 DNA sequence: TGCGCCAGCAGGTCTTCGGTACTGAACACTGAAGCTTTCTTT. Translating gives CASRSSVLNTEAFF.

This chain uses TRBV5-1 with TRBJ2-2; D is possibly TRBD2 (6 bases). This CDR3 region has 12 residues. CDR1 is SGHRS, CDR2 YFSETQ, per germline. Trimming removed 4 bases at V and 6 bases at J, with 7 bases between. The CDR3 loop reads CASSRLAGELFF. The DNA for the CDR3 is TGCGCCAGCAGCCGACTAGCCGGGGAGCTGTTTTTT.